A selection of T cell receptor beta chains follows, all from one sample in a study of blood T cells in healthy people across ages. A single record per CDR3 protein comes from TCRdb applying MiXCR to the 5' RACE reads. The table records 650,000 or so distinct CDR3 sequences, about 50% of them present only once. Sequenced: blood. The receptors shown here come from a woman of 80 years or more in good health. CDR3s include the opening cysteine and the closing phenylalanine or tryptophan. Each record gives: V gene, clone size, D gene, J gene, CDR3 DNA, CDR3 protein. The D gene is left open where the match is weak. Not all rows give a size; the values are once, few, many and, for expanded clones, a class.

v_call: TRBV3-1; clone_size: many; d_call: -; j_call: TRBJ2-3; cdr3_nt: TGTGCCAGCAGCCCATCTGAGAGACCCACGGGGGCAGATACGCAGTATTTT; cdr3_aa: CASSPSERPTGADTQYF
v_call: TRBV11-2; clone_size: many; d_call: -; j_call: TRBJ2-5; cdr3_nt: TGTGCCAGCAGCTTATCTGTGGAGACCCAGTACTTC; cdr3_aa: CASSLSVETQYF
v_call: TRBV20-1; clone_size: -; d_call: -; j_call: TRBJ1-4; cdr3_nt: TGCAGTGCTATAGAAGCGAGCGAAAAACTGTTTTTT; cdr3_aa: CSAIEASEKLFF
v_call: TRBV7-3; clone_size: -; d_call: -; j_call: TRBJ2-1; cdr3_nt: TGTGCCAGCAGCCAGGACGTCACTAGCTATGAGCAGTTCTTC; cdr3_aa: CASSQDVTSYEQFF
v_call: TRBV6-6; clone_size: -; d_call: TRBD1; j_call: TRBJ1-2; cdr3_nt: TGTGCCAGCAGTTACGGGACAGAAACTAACTATGGCTACACCTTC; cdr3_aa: CASSYGTETNYGYTF
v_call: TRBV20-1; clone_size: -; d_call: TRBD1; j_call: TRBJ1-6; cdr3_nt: TGCAGTGCTCCTGCTGGGGGACAGGTCCTTTTTAGATCACCCCTCCACTTT; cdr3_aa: CSAPAGGQVLFRSPLHF
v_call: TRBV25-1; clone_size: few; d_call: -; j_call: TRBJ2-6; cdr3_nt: TGTGCCAGCGGGAAGACAGGTCGCTCTGGGGCCAACGTCCTGACTTTC; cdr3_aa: CASGKTGRSGANVLTF
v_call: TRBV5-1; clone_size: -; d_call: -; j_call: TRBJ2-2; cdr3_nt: TGCGCCAGCAGCTTGGGAGCGACAGTGAACACCGGGGAGCCGTTTTTT; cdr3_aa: CASSLGATVNTGEPFF
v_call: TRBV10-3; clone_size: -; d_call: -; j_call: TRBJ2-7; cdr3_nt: TGTGCCATCAGCAAACAGGGAAACGAGCAGTACTTC; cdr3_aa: CAISKQGNEQYF
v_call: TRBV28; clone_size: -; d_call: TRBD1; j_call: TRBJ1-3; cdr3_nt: TGTGCCAGCAGTTTGGGGCCCGCAGGGGGGAGATCTGGAAACACCATATATTTT; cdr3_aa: CASSLGPAGGRSGNTIYF
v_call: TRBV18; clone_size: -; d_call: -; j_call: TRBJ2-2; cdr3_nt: TGTGCCAGTACACAGGCTCGGGACACCGGGGAGCTGTTTTTT; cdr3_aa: CASTQARDTGELFF
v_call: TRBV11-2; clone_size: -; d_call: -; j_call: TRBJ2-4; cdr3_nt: TGTGCCAGCAGCCCACTAGTGACGGGCATTCAGTACTTC; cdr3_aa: CASSPLVTGIQYF
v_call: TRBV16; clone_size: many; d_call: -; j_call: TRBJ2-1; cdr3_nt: TGTGCCAGCAGCACAGGAATGGGCGACTATGAGCAGTTCTTC; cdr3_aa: CASSTGMGDYEQFF
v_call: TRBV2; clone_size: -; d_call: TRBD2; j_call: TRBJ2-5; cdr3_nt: TGTGCCAGCAGTGAGGAGCGGGGCGCAGTGAATGAGCAGTACTTC; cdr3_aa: CASSEERGAVNEQYF
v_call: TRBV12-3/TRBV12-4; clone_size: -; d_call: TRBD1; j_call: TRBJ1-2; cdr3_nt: TGTGCCAGCAGTTCGCGGACAGGGGGCTTAGATGGCTACACCTTC; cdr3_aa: CASSSRTGGLDGYTF
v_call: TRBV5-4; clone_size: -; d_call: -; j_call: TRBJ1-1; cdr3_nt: TGTGCCAGCAGCTCGGCAGGGCGGGGTTTCGCTGAAGCTTTCTTT; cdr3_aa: CASSSAGRGFAEAFF
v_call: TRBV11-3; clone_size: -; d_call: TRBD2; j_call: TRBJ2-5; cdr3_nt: TGTGCCAGCAGCGCCGGACTAGCGGGAGGCCTAATACAAGAGACCCAGTACTTC; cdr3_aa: CASSAGLAGGLIQETQYF
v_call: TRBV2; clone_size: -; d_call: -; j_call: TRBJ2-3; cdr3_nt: TGTGCCGCCGGAGTCGCAGATACGCAGTATTTT; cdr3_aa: CAAGVADTQYF
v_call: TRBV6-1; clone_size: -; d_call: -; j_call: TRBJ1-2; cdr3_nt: TGTGCCAGCAGTGAAGTTGGGGTCCATGGCTACACCTTC; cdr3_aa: CASSEVGVHGYTF
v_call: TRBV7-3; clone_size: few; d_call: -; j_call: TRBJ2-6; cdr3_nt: TGTGCCAGCAGCCCCCTTGGACAGCCGAACTCTGGGGCCAACGTCCTGACTTTC; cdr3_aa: CASSPLGQPNSGANVLTF
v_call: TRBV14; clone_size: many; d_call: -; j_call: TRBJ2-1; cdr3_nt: TGTGCCAGCAGCCACAGAATAGGTGAGCAGTTCTTC; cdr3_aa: CASSHRIGEQFF
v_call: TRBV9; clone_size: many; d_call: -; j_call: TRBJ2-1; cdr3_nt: TGTGCCAGCAGCGTAGAGTGGACAGACAATGAGCAGTTCTTC; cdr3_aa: CASSVEWTDNEQFF
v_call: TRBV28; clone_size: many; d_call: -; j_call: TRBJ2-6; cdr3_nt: TGTGCCAGCAGTCCGACGGGCTCTGGGGCCAACGTCCTGACTTTC; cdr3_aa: CASSPTGSGANVLTF
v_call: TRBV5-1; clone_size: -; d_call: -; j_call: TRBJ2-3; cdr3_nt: TGCGCCAGCAGCTCGTCCGATACAGGGCCCACAGATACGCAGTATTTT; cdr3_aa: CASSSSDTGPTDTQYF
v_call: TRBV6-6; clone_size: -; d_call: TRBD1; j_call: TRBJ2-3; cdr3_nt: TGTGCCAGCAGGGACAGGTCTGTCACAGATACGCAGTATTTT; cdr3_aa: CASRDRSVTDTQYF
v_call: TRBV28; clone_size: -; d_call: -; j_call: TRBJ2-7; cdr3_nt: TGTGCCAGCAGTGGGGGGACATACAGCTCCTACGAGCAGTACTTC; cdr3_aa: CASSGGTYSSYEQYF
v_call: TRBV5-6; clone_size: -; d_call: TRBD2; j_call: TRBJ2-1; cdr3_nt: TGTGCCAGCAGCCCGGGACTAGCGGGGAGCAATGAGCAGTTCTTC; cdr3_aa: CASSPGLAGSNEQFF
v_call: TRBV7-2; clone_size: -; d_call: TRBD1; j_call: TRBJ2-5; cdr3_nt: TGTGCCAGCAGCTTAGCACAGGGGATGGAGACCCAGTACTTC; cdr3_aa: CASSLAQGMETQYF
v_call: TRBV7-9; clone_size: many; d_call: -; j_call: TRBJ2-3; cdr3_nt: TGTGCCAGCAGCTCTACTAGAAATACGCAGTATTTT; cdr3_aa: CASSSTRNTQYF